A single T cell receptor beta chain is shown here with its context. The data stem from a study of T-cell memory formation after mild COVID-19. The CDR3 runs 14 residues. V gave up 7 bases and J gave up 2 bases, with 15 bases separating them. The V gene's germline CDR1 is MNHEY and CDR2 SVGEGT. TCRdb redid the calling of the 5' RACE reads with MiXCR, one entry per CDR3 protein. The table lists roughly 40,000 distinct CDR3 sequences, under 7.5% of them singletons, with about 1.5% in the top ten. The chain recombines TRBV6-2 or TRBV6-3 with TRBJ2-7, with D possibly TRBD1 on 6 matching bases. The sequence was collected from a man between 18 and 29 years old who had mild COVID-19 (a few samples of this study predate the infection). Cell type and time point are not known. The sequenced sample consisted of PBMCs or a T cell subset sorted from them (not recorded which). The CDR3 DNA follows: TGTGCCAGCACTCCCAGGGGATACACCTACGAGCAGTACTTC. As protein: CASTPRGYTYEQYF.